The entry that follows covers one T cell receptor (beta chain) sequence. Its specificity is unknown. The study ran its PCR with 60 Vbeta and 13 Jbeta primers. Produced via immunoSEQ multiplex PCR; TCRdb's table is partial and in-frame only. The table shows around 140,000 clones, with approximately 82% occurring only once. Germline V gene lookup returns CDR1 MDHEN and CDR2 SYDVKM. The junction had 4 bases not matched to a gene; V was cut back by 8 bases and J by 5 bases. The CDR3 has 12 residues. This sample was taken from a study of cytomegalovirus exposure and HLA in healthy donors. Findings and caveats of the study: Among TCR sequences, most were rare, though some public TCRs appeared in many donors.

The chain links TRBV28 to TRBJ1-2; 8 nucleotides agree with TRBD1. What was sequenced was PBMCs. The TCR sequence derives from a man aged 35 to 55 in good health and CMV-seronegative. CDR3 residues: CASPDRAYGYTF. The CDR3 DNA follows: TGTGCCAGCCCGGACAGGGCATATGGCTACACCTTC.